This T cell receptor (beta chain) was sequenced in a study of blood T cell repertoires in COVID-19. The wider study: Some COVID-19 samples were acute and others convalescent; all came from the United States, Italy and Spain.

This clone was detected once. Germline lookup yields CDR1 SEHNR and CDR2 FQNEAQ (reference sequence). Trimming at V came to 3 bases and at J to 1 base, leaving 1 base not matched to a gene. This CDR3 region has 16 residues. TCRdb keeps only in-frame clones here, not all; method: immunoSEQ multiplex PCR. Here the sample spans 250,000 to 350,000 clones, roughly 90% being singletons. The chain carries TRBV7-9 and TRBJ2-3, with 13 bases matching TRBD2. The TCR sequence derives from a man between 18 and 29 years old with active or convalescent COVID-19. The sequenced sample consisted of peripheral blood. The CDR3 is CASSFGLAGGTDTQYF. The CDR3 region has the DNA TGTGCCAGCAGCTTCGGACTAGCGGGGGGCACAGATACGCAGTATTTT.